The T cell receptor beta chain under discussion was sequenced for a study of read filtering for tumor transcriptome and immune sequencing (dated by TCRdb to 2020 to 2021). About the full investigation: Of the patients in the cohort, around 17 were male and around 14 were female, and their mean age was about 70 years, with a range of about 47 to 85. Using the same bone marrow samples, the study compared TCR repertoires obtained by targeted immune repertoire sequencing with those obtained by bulk whole-transcriptome sequencing. After DNase treatment, whole-transcriptome libraries were prepared with the TruSeq RNA Access Library Prep Kit. Per sample, about 4.05 to 11 million TCR-region mapped reads were obtained with IR-seq, compared with only roughly 85 to 1273 with RNA-seq. By revised international staging, 8 patients were R-ISS I, roughly 17 were R-ISS II and more than five were R-ISS III. One main goal was a read-filtering strategy for immune repertoire data, in particular deciding whether clonotypes backed by only one read should be removed.

Each patient had bone marrow sampled at the time of active disease. Isolation of bone marrow mononuclear cells was performed by Ficoll-Hypaque density gradient centrifugation. CD138-negative cells were obtained by negative selection after labeling with CD138 magnetic microbeads on a MACS separator, removing myeloma plasma cells. The purity of the isolated cells was checked by flow cytometry with CD138 antibodies on an Attune NxT. TRIzol reagent was used to extract total RNA, and a NanoDrop spectrophotometer was used to quantify the extracted RNA. Paired RNA-seq and IR-seq were performed on the CD138-negative bone marrow sample of each patient. From its cysteine to its phenylalanine, the CDR3 spans 13 amino acids. The entry retains the CDR3 DNA only, 39 bases that are in frame from base 1. V sheds 3 bases and J sheds 8 bases, leaving 14 bases between their ends. CDR1 and CDR2, per the germline V gene, are SQVTM and ANQGSEA.

The Immunoverse kit was used to build TCR libraries from roughly 370 ng RNA, with molecular barcoded adaptors covering alpha/delta and beta/gamma chains. TCR library preparation used the same RNA that went into transcriptome sequencing. Sequencing of the TCR libraries was done on an Illumina HiSeq 4000 with 2 x 150 cycles. The authors processed their data as follows. TCR reads were aligned to human V, D, J and C references and assembled into CDR3 clonotypes with MiXCR, including quality filtering and error correction. The tcR package in R was used to analyze clonotype counts and gene usage diversity. For inspection of raw mapping reads, RNA-seq reads were mapped by STAR aligner version 2.5.3a onto GRCh37 of the human genome. To test how sequencing depth affected the clonotypes detected, IR-seq fastq files were randomly downsampled with Seqtk 1.3. The raw public data were reprocessed by TCRdb itself: fastp quality trimming at Q25, MiXCR clonotype calling, in-frame beta chains only. Every distinct CDR3 protein forms one entry, paired with its most common genes and DNA. TCRdb, not the original authors, processed these V and J calls. The sample table lists 100,000 to 150,000 distinct CDR3 sequences, about 13% of them with a count of one. The top ten hold just under 8.5% of the sample.

Many counts were recorded for this clonotype. Its target antigen remains unknown. No clone much larger than this one lies a single base away; base qualities are absent. General findings and caveats noted by the study authors: Compared with RNA-seq, IR-seq captured clonotypes at much greater depth and more reliably, and a smaller IR-seq throughput was enough to identify most of the shared clonotypes. In IR-seq, single-read clonotypes were approximately 80% of clonotypes but about 3.5% of total reads; in RNA-seq they were 70% to 75% of clonotypes and roughly 45% of reads. The correlation between IR-seq and RNA-seq shared clonotype proportions rose when single-read clonotypes were removed. The sorted CD138-negative fraction was not purified T cells but a mixed bone marrow immune population.

This chain joins TRBV29-1 to TRBJ2-1, with a tentative D gene TRBD2 over 5 matching bases. The sequence was obtained from a donor aged 40 or older with multiple myeloma. Input material: a population of CD138-negative cells sorted from bone marrow. The intended sense of this specimen's cell subset or site label: bone marrow mononuclear cells depleted of CD138+ plasma/myeloma cells by negative magnetic selection. The CDR3 corresponds to CSVDQEADYEQFF. Read as DNA, the sequence is TGCAGCGTTGATCAGGAGGCCGACTATGAGCAGTTCTTC.